The 27 T cell receptor beta chains below all came from one sample that was sequenced in a study of T-cell reconstitution after alpha-beta-depleted transplantation in children. During its preparation, the TCRbeta library received unique molecular identifiers. Using its own MiXCR run on the PCR reads, TCRdb lists one record per CDR3 protein. The sample includes 400,000 to 550,000 distinct CDR3 sequences, about 10% of them seen just once. Sequenced material: PBMCs, taken before TCRalphabeta/CD19-depleted stem cell transplant. Every receptor here comes from a child aged 2 to 10 with inherited bone marrow failure, due to receive a stem cell transplant.

This clonotype was found many times. The gene calls are TRBV27 and TRBJ2-3; the D is unclear. The CDR3 sequence is 14 residues long. Looked up from germline, CDR1 is MNHEY and CDR2 is SMNVEV (reference sequence). V was trimmed by 5 bases and J by 6 bases, leaving 15 bases between them. The DNA of the CDR3 is TGTGCCAGCAGTATAACCGACGTGAGGGATACGCAGTATTTT. It specifies CASSITDVRDTQYF.

This clonotype was observed many times. V is TRBV6-5 and J is TRBJ2-2; TRBD2 matches 12 bases. The CDR3 sequence is 17 residues long. The germline V gene has CDR1 MNHEY and CDR2 SVGAGI. Losses at the gene ends were 7 bases for V and 3 bases for J; bases not matched to a gene: 9. The CDR3 sequence is CASTAGLAGSDTGELFF. CDR3 in DNA: TGTGCCAGCACCGCCGGACTAGCGGGGTCAGACACCGGGGAGCTGTTTTTT.

This clonotype occurred many times. The chain links TRBV6-2 or TRBV6-3 to TRBJ2-7; the match to TRBD1 covers 9 bases. The CDR3 extends over 15 amino acids. Trimming removed 6 bases from V and 2 bases from J; junction bases left unmatched: 8. Germline V gene sequence: CDR1 MNHEY, CDR2 SVGEGT. CDR3 in DNA: TGTGCCAGCAGAGGAGGGACAGGGCCTCCCTACGAGCAGTACTTC. It yields the protein CASRGGTGPPYEQYF.

This clonotype came up many times. CDR3 in amino acids: CAAGELFF. The CDR3 region has the DNA TGTGCCGCCGGGGAGCTGTTTTTT. The V and J genes are TRBV6-6 and TRBJ2-2; D is undetermined. Per the germline V gene, CDR1 is MNHNY and CDR2 is SVGAGI (reference sequence). The CDR3 is made up of 8 amino acids. Trimming shortened V by 11 bases and J by 6 bases, and 1 base separated the two germline ends.

This clonotype appeared a few times. The rearrangement joins TRBV3-1 to TRBJ1-2, with 10 bases that match TRBD1. V trimming: 4 bases; J trimming: 4 bases; junction bases outside the gene matches: 3. The CDR3 spans 14 residues. The germline gives CDR1 LGHDT, CDR2 YNNKEL (reference sequence). CDR3 sequence: CASSLTGGVYGYTF. The CDR3 nucleotides read TGTGCCAGCAGCCTGACAGGGGGCGTCTATGGCTACACCTTC.

This clonotype was picked up many times. The chain recombines TRBV20-1 with TRBJ2-7; a possible D gene is TRBD2 (6 bases). Germline assignment: CDR1 DFQATT and CDR2 SNEGSKA (reference sequence). Trimming took 3 bases from V and 0 from J, leaving 9 bases between them. The CDR3 covers 13 residues. In DNA form, the CDR3 reads TGCAGTGCTAGTAGCGGCAGCTCCTACGAGCAGTACTTC. Translated, it gives CSASSGSSYEQYF.

This clonotype was seen repeatedly, ten times or more. The genes are TRBV7-2 and TRBJ2-3, with D possibly TRBD2 on 5 matching bases. The CDR3 sequence is 17 residues long. Per germline, CDR1 SGHTA and CDR2 FQGNSA. The ends were cut back, 1 base at V and 5 bases at J, with 19 bases in the middle. The CDR3 nucleotides read TGTGCCAGCAGCTTAGGGCCTAGCTCTTACCTTCGAGATACGCAGTATTTT. Translation: CASSLGPSSYLRDTQYF.

This clonotype showed up many times. The V and J genes are TRBV2 and TRBJ2-7; D may match TRBD1 or TRBD2 (5 bases each). V shed 7 bases and J shed 2 bases, with 12 bases lying between them. Germline values: CDR1 SNHLY, CDR2 FYNNEI. The CDR3 sequence is 13 residues long. The CDR3 bases are TGTGCCAGCAAGATCGGGGCCCCCTACGAGCAGTACTTC. Translating it yields CASKIGAPYEQYF. Together with reference TRBV2 and TRBJ2-7, the CDR3 gives the full variable domain: EPEVTQTPSHQVTQMGQEVILRCVPISNHLYFYWYRQILGQKVEFLVSFYNNEISEKSEIFDDQFSVERPDGSNFTLKIRSTKLEDSAMYFCASKIGAPYEQYFGPGTRLTVT.

This clonotype was found many times. The J gene is TRBJ2-7, the V gene TRBV29-1; TRBD2 might be the D (5 bases). Germline-derived CDR1 and CDR2 are SQVTM and ANQGSEA. The CDR3 contains 13 residues. The V gene lost 6 bases and the J gene lost 1 base, with 13 bases spanning the gap. The CDR3 DNA sequence: TGCAGCGTGGCCCCGGAGCGGTCCTACGAGCAGTACTTC. Translated: CSVAPERSYEQYF.

With respect to this clonotype: Being one base from a much bigger clone, this may be a read error. This chain joins TRBV7-9 and TRBJ1-1; no reliable D call. Deletions cut 2 bases from V and 9 bases from J, with 10 bases between. The CDR3 has 12 amino acids. Germline values: CDR1 SEHNR, CDR2 FQNEAQ (reference sequence). As DNA, the CDR3 is TGTGCCAGCAGCTTATGGGGTGGGAAAGCTTTCTTT. It encodes CASSLWGGKAFF.

This clonotype was detected ten times or more. The chain has TRBV29-1 and TRBJ2-3; D may match TRBD1 or TRBD2 (5 bases each). CDR1 SQVTM and CDR2 ANQGSEA come from the germline V gene. Deletions cut 7 bases from V and 3 bases from J, with 11 bases between. CDR3 size: 12 residues. The CDR3 DNA reads as TGCAGCGCCGGGGCCCCTACAGATACGCAGTATTTT. This gives the protein CSAGAPTDTQYF.

The chain is built from TRBV28 and TRBJ2-7; a weak D match, TRBD2 (6 bases). V lost 6 bases and J 3 bases, leaving 27 bases between the germline ends. CDR1 and CDR2 from the germline V gene are MDHEN and SYDVKM. This CDR3 is built from 18 residues. CDR3 sequence (DNA): TGTGCCAGCAGCACAATAGCGGCCCTAAAAGCGGCATACTACGAGCAGTACTTC. Translated: CASSTIAALKAAYYEQYF.

This clonotype was seen a few times. The chain uses TRBV4-3 and TRBJ2-7; D gene ambiguous. V lost 1 base, J lost 0 bases, and 10 bases lay in between. Germline-derived CDR1 and CDR2 are LGHNA and YSLEER. This CDR3 is built from 15 residues. The CDR3 loop reads CASSQGHQPSYEQYF. The DNA for the CDR3 is TGCGCCAGCAGCCAAGGACACCAACCCTCCTACGAGCAGTACTTC.

The rearrangement joins TRBV20-1 to TRBJ2-1, with TRBD1 identical over 7 bases. Germline CDR1 DFQATT, CDR2 SNEGSKA (reference sequence). The length of the CDR3 is 16 residues. CDR3 nucleotides: TGCTGCGCTAGAGGGAGCTCAGACAGGGTCTACAATGAGCAGTTCTTC. Its translation: CCARGSSDRVYNEQFF.

In this sample, this clonotype turned up a few times. This chain uses TRBV30 with TRBJ2-1; possibly TRBD2 for D (5 bases). CDR3 length: 12 residues. Per germline, CDR1 GTSNPN and CDR2 SVGIG (reference sequence). Trimming took off 5 bases at V and 9 bases at J, with 14 bases between the two ends. The CDR3 DNA is TGTGCCTGGGCTAGCCCATGGGGTGAGCAGTTCTTC. Its translation is CAWASPWGEQFF.

This clonotype occurred many times. The V gene is TRBV4-2, the J gene TRBJ1-2; 7 positions match TRBD1. Germline V CDR1 and CDR2: LGHNA, YNFKEQ. The junction had 8 bases not matched to a gene; V was cut back by 0 bases and J by 10 bases. This CDR3 comprises 14 residues. This CDR3 is CASSQDGSRGAYTF. The CDR3 nucleotides read TGTGCCAGCAGCCAAGATGGGTCCAGGGGGGCCTACACCTTC.

In regard to this clonotype: One base away lies a much larger clone, so this may be a sequencing read error. The chain has TRBV6-2 or TRBV6-3 and TRBJ2-7; D uncertain. Between the trimmed V and J ends, which lost 2 bases and 2 bases, there was a span of 10 bases. Germline-derived CDR1 and CDR2 are MNHEY and SVGEGT. This CDR3 is 14 amino acids long. For the CDR3, the DNA is TGTGCCAGCAGTTACGGGCAGCGACCCTACGAGCAGTACTTC. This encodes CASSYGQRPYEQYF.

In its sample, this clonotype was seen a few times. The chain combines TRBV7-2 with TRBJ1-4; no clear D gene. The germline V and J ends were trimmed by 1 base and 5 bases, with 14 bases remaining between them. Per the germline V gene, CDR1 is SGHTA and CDR2 is FQGNSA. This CDR3 region has 16 residues. Here the CDR3 DNA reads TGTGCCAGCAGCTTAGTGATCGGCAGGACCAATGAAAAACTGTTTTTT. Residues: CASSLVIGRTNEKLFF.

This clonotype occurred a few times. The V and J genes are TRBV5-1 and TRBJ2-1; no definite D call. The CDR3 length is 13 residues. With 0 bases removed from V and 12 bases from J, the gap between germline ends came to 13 bases. The V gene's germline CDR1 is SGHRS and CDR2 YFSETQ. CDR3 DNA sequence: TGCGCCAGCAGCTTGGGTAGGCCGGGCGGGCAGTTCTTC. This codes for CASSLGRPGGQFF.

Regarding this clonotype: This may be a read error: a much more frequent sequence differs by one nucleotide. This rearrangement joins TRBV7-2 to TRBJ2-4; possible D gene TRBD1, 5 bases. Germline V gene data show CDR1 as SGHTA and CDR2 as FQGNSA. CDR3 size: 15 residues. The CDR3 loop is CASSPVRAAKNSQYF. The DNA of the CDR3 is TGTGCCAGCAGCCCAGTCAGGGCTGCCAAAAACAGTCAGTACTTC.

This clonotype was seen repeatedly, ten times or more. The V gene is TRBV11-2, the J gene TRBJ2-7; D may be TRBD2 (6 bases). This CDR3 has 18 amino acids. Trimming pared 1 base from V and 3 bases from J, leaving 22 bases between. Germline V CDR1 and CDR2: SGHAT, FQNNGV. Here the CDR3 reads CASSLVFRAPGRHYEQYF. For the CDR3, the DNA is TGTGCCAGCAGCTTAGTCTTCAGGGCTCCCGGGAGACACTACGAGCAGTACTTC. Complete variable domain (other parts from reference TRBV11-2 and TRBJ2-7): EAGVAQSPRYKIIEKRQSVAFWCNPISGHATLYWYQQILGQGPKLLIQFQNNGVVDDSQLPKDRFSAERLKGVDSTLKIQPAKLEDSAVYLCASSLVFRAPGRHYEQYFGPGTRLTVT.

This clonotype was seen repeatedly, ten times or more. V is TRBV20-1 and J is TRBJ2-1; 10 positions match TRBD1. The ends lost 3 bases at V and 2 bases at J; junction bases unmatched: 16. Per the germline V gene, CDR1 is DFQATT and CDR2 is SNEGSKA (reference sequence). The CDR3 is 19 residues long. As DNA, the CDR3 is TGCAGTGCTAGGTTCGGCCGGGACAGGGGTCTTCTTACCTACAATGAGCAGTTCTTC. Protein product: CSARFGRDRGLLTYNEQFF.

This clonotype was seen ten or more times. V gene TRBV11-2 combines with J gene TRBJ2-5; no clear D. Germline V gene sequence: CDR1 SGHAT, CDR2 FQNNGV. Deletions cut 2 bases from V and 4 bases from J, with 11 bases between. This CDR3 is built from 14 residues. CDR3 nucleotides: TGTGCCAGCAGCTTACTATGGAACCCAGAGACCCAGTACTTC. Protein product: CASSLLWNPETQYF.

In its sample, this clonotype was seen many times. V usage is TRBV5-1 and J usage is TRBJ1-3, with D uncertain. The CDR3 spans 16 residues. CDR1 is SGHRS and CDR2 is YFSETQ in the germline V gene. The V end lost 2 bases, the J end lost 2 bases, and 14 bases lay between the germline ends. The CDR3 loop is CASSFDGRRPGNTIYF. CDR3 DNA: TGCGCCAGCAGCTTCGACGGACGACGGCCTGGAAACACCATATATTTT.

This clonotype showed up just a few times. V gene TRBV20-1 combines with J gene TRBJ2-6, with D hard to call. V gave up 0 bases and J gave up 0 bases, with 6 bases separating them. This CDR3 region has 15 residues. Germline values: CDR1 DFQATT, CDR2 SNEGSKA (reference sequence). The CDR3 reads CSARDGISGANVLTF. In nucleotides, the CDR3 is TGCAGTGCTAGAGATGGGATCTCTGGGGCCAACGTCCTGACTTTC.

This clonotype was seen repeatedly, ten times or more. J is TRBJ2-1 and V is TRBV6-2 or TRBV6-3, with 8 bases lining up with TRBD2. Germline V gene data show CDR1 as MNHEY and CDR2 as SVGEGT. The CDR3 spans 16 residues. V lost 2 bases to trimming and J lost 7 bases; unmatched junction nucleotides: 10. CDR3 residues: CASSYPKAGVQNEQFF. The DNA for the CDR3 is TGTGCCAGCAGTTACCCGAAAGCGGGAGTCCAGAATGAGCAGTTCTTC.

This clonotype was observed a handful of times. V is TRBV12-3 or TRBV12-4 and J is TRBJ2-1; D is ambiguous. The V end lost 5 bases, the J end lost 6 bases, and 8 bases lay between the germline ends. The CDR3 spans 12 residues. The CDR3 here is CASSPPANEQFF. CDR3 nucleotide sequence: TGTGCCAGCAGTCCCCCGGCCAATGAGCAGTTCTTC.